The sample holds a few counts of the clone carrying this TCR beta chain. One end of the junction is discordant with germline, which a read error may explain. Germline CDR1 and CDR2: MNHNS and SASEGT. The CDR3 is made up of 11 amino acids. The sample belongs to a study of T-cell reconstitution after alpha-beta-depleted transplantation in children. TCRbeta library preparation incorporated unique molecular identifiers. TCRdb itself ran the PCR reads through MiXCR, one entry per CDR3 protein. Here the sample spans 450,000 to 600,000 distinct CDR3 sequences, approximately 32% being singletons. The specimen was PBMCs from the stem cell graft donor, collected from the stem cell graft. This chain joins TRBV6-1 and TRBJ1-1, with 7 positions matching TRBD1. The clonotype originates from a human donor who donated a stem cell graft to a child with aplastic anemia. CDR3 sequence: CASSESERGPF. CDR3 DNA: TGTGCCAGCAGTGAATCGGAGAGGGGGCCCTTT.